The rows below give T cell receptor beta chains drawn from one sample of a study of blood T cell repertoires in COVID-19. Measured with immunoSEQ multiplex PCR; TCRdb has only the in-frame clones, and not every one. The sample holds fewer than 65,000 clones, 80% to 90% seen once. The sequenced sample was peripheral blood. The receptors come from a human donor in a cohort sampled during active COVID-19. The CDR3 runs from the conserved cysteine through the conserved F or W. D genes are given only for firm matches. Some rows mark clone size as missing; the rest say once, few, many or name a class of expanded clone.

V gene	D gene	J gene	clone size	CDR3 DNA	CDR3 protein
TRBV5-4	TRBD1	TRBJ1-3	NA	TGTGCCAGCAGCCCCGGGACAGGGGGCTGGTCCGGAAACACCATATATTTT	CASSPGTGGWSGNTIYF
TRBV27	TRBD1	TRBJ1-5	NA	TGTGCCAGCAGTTTTTGGATAGTTTACAGGGGGCGACTTGCCCCGGGTCAGCCCCAGCATTTT	CASSFWIVYRGRLAPGQPQHF
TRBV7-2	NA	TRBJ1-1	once	TGTGCCAGCAGCTTAGGTCAGTGGCAGGGTGGGACTGAAGCTTTCTTT	CASSLGQWQGGTEAFF
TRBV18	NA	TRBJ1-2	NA	TGTGCCAGCTCACCGATCGGGTTAGGAGTGGGTGGCTACACCTTC	CASSPIGLGVGGYTF
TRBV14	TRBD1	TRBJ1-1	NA	TGTGCCAGCAGCCGGGGACAGCTGAACACTGAAGCTTTCTTT	CASSRGQLNTEAFF
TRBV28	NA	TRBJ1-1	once	TGTGCCAGCAGTCAAAAGCTCACTGAAGCTTTCTTT	CASSQKLTEAFF
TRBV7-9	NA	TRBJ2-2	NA	TGTGCCAGCAGCTCCCCGGGTCTCGGGGAGCTGTTTTTT	CASSSPGLGELFF
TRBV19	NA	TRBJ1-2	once	TGTGCCAGTAGTATGATGAGTGGCAGGGATGGCTACACCTTC	CASSMMSGRDGYTF
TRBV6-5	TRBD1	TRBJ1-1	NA	TGTGCCAGCCGTTGGGACAGCCTCGGTTCAGAGGCTTTCTTT	CASRWDSLGSEAFF
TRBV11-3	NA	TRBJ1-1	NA	TGTGCCAGCAGCTTACAGGGGCCCGTCATGAACACTGAAGCTTTCTTT	CASSLQGPVMNTEAFF
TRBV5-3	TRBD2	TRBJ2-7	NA	TGTGCCAGAAGCTTAGTCTCGAGCGGGGGGGTCACCTTCTACGAGCAGTACTTC	CARSLVSSGGVTFYEQYF
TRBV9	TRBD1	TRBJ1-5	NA	TGTGCCAGCAACTCAGGGGGGCGCAGCCAGCCCCAGCATTTT	CASNSGGRSQPQHF
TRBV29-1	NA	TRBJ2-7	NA	TGCAGCGTTGACCTGGGGAGCTCCTACGAGCAGTACTTC	CSVDLGSSYEQYF
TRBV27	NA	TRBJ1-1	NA	TGTGCCAGCAGACTAGGGAACACTGAAGCTTTCTTT	CASRLGNTEAFF
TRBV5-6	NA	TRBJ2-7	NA	TGTGCCAGCAGCTTCTCAGGGGAGTACTACGAGCAGTACTTC	CASSFSGEYYEQYF
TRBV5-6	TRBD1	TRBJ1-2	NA	TGTGCCAGCAGCTTACAGGGGTCGGGCTATGGCTACACCTTC	CASSLQGSGYGYTF
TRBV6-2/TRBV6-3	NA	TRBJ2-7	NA	TGTGCCAGCAGTGACTCTTCCCGCTCCTACGAGCAGTACTTC	CASSDSSRSYEQYF
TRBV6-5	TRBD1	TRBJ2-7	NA	TGTGCCACCCGGGACAGGGGGTACCCCGAGCAGTACTTC	CATRDRGYPEQYF
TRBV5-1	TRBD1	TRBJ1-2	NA	TGCGCCAGCAGCTTGACAGGGGCCTCACCCCCTAACTATGGCTACACCTTC	CASSLTGASPPNYGYTF
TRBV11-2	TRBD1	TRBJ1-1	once	TGTGCCAGCAGCCCGACAGGGATGAACACTGAAGCTTTCTTT	CASSPTGMNTEAFF
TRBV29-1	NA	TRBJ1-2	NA	TGCAGCGTTTCAGAATACTATGGCTACACCTTC	CSVSEYYGYTF
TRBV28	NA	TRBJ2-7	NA	TGTGCCAGCAGTTTTGGGCAGGGCTACGAGCAGTACTTC	CASSFGQGYEQYF
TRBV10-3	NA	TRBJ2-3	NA	TGTGCCATCCAGGGTGCAGTAGATACGCAGTATTTT	CAIQGAVDTQYF
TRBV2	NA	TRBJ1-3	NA	TGTGCCAGCAGTGAATGTCGAGGTCCTGCCTGCACCATATATTTT	CASSECRGPACTIYF
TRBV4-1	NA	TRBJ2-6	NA	TGCGCCAGCAGCCAAATCCTCTCTGGGGCCAACGTCCTGACTTTC	CASSQILSGANVLTF
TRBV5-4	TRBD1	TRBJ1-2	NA	TGTGCCAGCAGCGGGGTGGACAGGCAGTTTGGCTACACCTTC	CASSGVDRQFGYTF